The 15 T cell receptor beta chains presented below share a single source sample, sequenced in a study of response to subunit inactivated influenza vaccine. TCRdb ran MiXCR on the RT-PCR reads and lists one entry per CDR3 protein. The data contain about 650,000 distinct CDR3 sequences, 14% of them singletons. The starting material was PBMCs from blood, obtained about 14 days before vaccination. The receptor source for this set is a man in his fifties or sixties who received an inactivated influenza vaccine.

In its sample, this clonotype was seen a few times. CDR3 DNA sequence: TGTGCCAGCAGTGTCCGGGACCGAGGGGAAGAGACCCAGTACTTC. Its translation is CASSVRDRGEETQYF. V usage is TRBV25-1 and J usage is TRBJ2-5; D is tentatively TRBD1 or TRBD2 (5 bases each). With 4 bases removed from V and 3 bases from J, the gap between germline ends came to 15 bases. This CDR3 has 15 residues. Germline V lookup: CDR1 MGHDK, CDR2 SYGVNS.

This clonotype was recorded at least ten times. This sequence joins TRBV20-1 and TRBJ2-7; D is undetermined. The germline V and J ends were trimmed by 3 bases and 3 bases, with 3 bases remaining between them. Germline V gene data show CDR1 as DFQATT and CDR2 as SNEGSKA (reference sequence). There are 10 residues in the CDR3. CDR3 nucleotide sequence: TGCAGTGCTAGTCGCTACGAGCAGTACTTC. As protein: CSASRYEQYF.

The rearrangement joins TRBV27 to TRBJ2-2; the match to TRBD1 covers 11 bases. In germline, CDR1 is MNHEY, CDR2 SMNVEV (reference sequence). This CDR3 spans 16 amino acids. The ends lost 5 bases at V and 4 bases at J; junction bases unmatched: 6. The CDR3 region is CASSPLGQGGTGELFF. In DNA, the CDR3 is TGTGCCAGCAGTCCGTTGGGACAGGGGGGCACCGGGGAGCTGTTTTTT.

This clonotype was found a few times. CDR3 coding DNA: TGCGCCAGCAATGAGTTGGGCCAAGAGACCCAGTACTTC. Encoded protein: CASNELGQETQYF. The chain carries TRBV5-1 and TRBJ2-5; D remains unclear. The CDR3 length is 13 residues. Deletions cut 6 bases from V and 1 base from J, with 10 bases between. Germline V gene lookup returns CDR1 SGHRS and CDR2 YFSETQ.

The table lists this clonotype with many counts. The rearrangement joins TRBV28 to TRBJ2-7, with D possibly TRBD1 on 6 matching bases. The V gene's germline CDR1 is MDHEN and CDR2 SYDVKM. This CDR3 has 14 amino acids. V lost 2 bases to trimming and J lost 0 bases, with 8 bases between them. The CDR3 loop is CASSLRTVSYEQYF. The CDR3 DNA follows: TGTGCCAGCAGTTTACGGACAGTCTCCTACGAGCAGTACTTC. Together with reference TRBV28 and TRBJ2-7, the CDR3 gives the full variable domain: DVKVTQSSRYLVKRTGEKVFLECVQDMDHENMFWYRQDPGLGLRLIYFSYDVKMKEKGDIPEGYSVSREKKERFSLILESASTNQTSMYLCASSLRTVSYEQYFGPGTRLTVT.

The genes are TRBV2 and TRBJ1-1; 7 nucleotides match TRBD1. There are 15 residues in the CDR3. Trimming removed 2 bases from V and 4 bases from J; junction bases left unmatched: 7. CDR1 SNHLY and CDR2 FYNNEI come from the germline V gene. The CDR3 nucleotides read TGTGCCAGCAGTGAACGGTTCAGGGGGGTCACTGAAGCTTTCTTT. Its translation: CASSERFRGVTEAFF.

This clonotype was seen more than once but under ten times. This sequence joins TRBV4-1 and TRBJ2-1; D call uncertain. This CDR3 spans 15 amino acids. Germline assignment: CDR1 MGHRA and CDR2 YSYEKL. V was cut by 0 bases and J by 6 bases, with 12 bases left in between. CDR3 DNA sequence: TGCGCCAGCAGCCAAGAACCTATTTCAATCAATGAGCAGTTCTTC. Translation: CASSQEPISINEQFF.

This chain connects TRBV9 to TRBJ2-1; D might be TRBD1 (6 bases). The germline V gene has CDR1 SGDLS and CDR2 YYNGEE. V lost 3 bases to trimming and J lost 2 bases, with 12 bases between them. The CDR3 is 15 amino acids. The CDR3 sequence is CASSGTGHPYNEQFF. CDR3 DNA sequence: TGTGCCAGCAGCGGCACAGGGCACCCCTACAATGAGCAGTTCTTC.

The chain carries TRBV9 and TRBJ2-1, with D perhaps matching TRBD1 (5 bases). CDR3 length equals 16 residues. Trimming cost V 0 bases and J 1 base, with 11 bases left between them. The germline V gene has CDR1 SGDLS and CDR2 YYNGEE. Written as DNA, the CDR3 is TGTGCCAGCAGCGTAGTTTCGGACATTTCCTACAATGAGCAGTTCTTC. Residues: CASSVVSDISYNEQFF.

The rearrangement uses TRBV28 and TRBJ1-6; D remains ambiguous. This CDR3 is built from 16 residues. Germline-derived CDR1 and CDR2 are MDHEN and SYDVKM. V was cut by 6 bases and J by 4 bases, with 16 bases left in between. Here the CDR3 reads CASRKPMETYNSPLHF. The CDR3 region has the DNA TGTGCCAGCAGAAAACCGATGGAAACATATAATTCACCCCTCCACTTT.

The chain is built from TRBV5-1 and TRBJ1-4, with D uncertain. The CDR3 extends over 16 amino acids. CDR1 and CDR2 (germline): SGHRS, YFSETQ. V gave up 2 bases and J gave up 0 bases, with 11 bases separating them. CDR3 DNA: TGCGCCAGCAGCTTCGACCCACCAGCAACTAATGAAAAACTGTTTTTT. Amino acid sequence: CASSFDPPATNEKLFF. The full variable domain, rest sourced from reference TRBV5-1 and TRBJ1-4, is KAGVTQTPRYLIKTRGQQVTLSCSPISGHRSVSWYQQTPGQGLQFLFEYFSETQRNKGNFPGRFSGRQFSNSRSEMNVSTLELGDSALYLCASSFDPPATNEKLFFGSGTQLSVL.

J is TRBJ2-7 and V is TRBV14, with D perhaps TRBD2 (5 bases). With 8 bases removed from V and 5 bases from J, the gap between germline ends came to 22 bases. Germline V gene sequence: CDR1 SGHDN, CDR2 FVKESK. The CDR3 is made up of 15 amino acids. CDR3 coding DNA: TGTGCCAGCGCTCTCACGGGGAGCCGGTGGGACGAGCAGTACTTC. This codes for CASALTGSRWDEQYF.

This clonotype was seen more than once but under ten times. The CDR3 is CSVAITGSYNEQFF. CDR3 coding DNA: TGCAGCGTTGCGATTACAGGGTCCTACAATGAGCAGTTCTTC. This rearrangement joins TRBV29-1 to TRBJ2-1, with a weak D call TRBD1 (6 bases). CDR1 is SQVTM and CDR2 is ANQGSEA in the germline V gene. V dropped 4 bases and J dropped 1 base, with 11 bases sitting between them. This CDR3 region has 14 residues.

In this sample, this clonotype turned up many times. V is TRBV12-3 or TRBV12-4 and J is TRBJ2-2, with a tentative D call TRBD2 (6 bases). CDR3 length: 13 residues. Trimming removed 6 bases at V and 4 bases at J, with 9 bases between. The CDR3 coding sequence is TGTGCCAGCAGCTTTAGCGGCACCGGGGAGCTGTTTTTT. This encodes CASSFSGTGELFF.

This clonotype was counted many times. The gene calls are TRBV7-2 and TRBJ2-3; 9 bases fit TRBD2. CDR1 SGHTA and CDR2 FQGNSA come from the germline V gene. Trimming cost V 2 bases and J 0 bases; bases outside gene matches: 6. This CDR3 comprises 17 residues. CDR3 amino acids: CASSLRWTSDSTDTQYF. In nucleotides, the CDR3 is TGTGCCAGCAGCTTAAGATGGACTAGCGATAGCACAGATACGCAGTATTTT.